This T cell receptor beta chain was identified in a study of blood T cell repertoires in COVID-19. Background on the study: The United States, Italy and Spain supplied acute and convalescent COVID-19 samples.

Source study methods: Amplification of reference gene primers was used by the study to estimate nucleated cell counts. Data came from immunoSEQ multiplex PCR; TCRdb stores just in-frame clones and leaves some out. V and J calls and clone size are those listed in that table; D and trimming were worked out from the DNA. Among approximately 270,000 clones, over 80% were seen once, and the ten largest hold 1.2%. At least ten counts were recorded for this clone. This receptor was obtained from a human donor in a cohort exposed to, infected with or recovered from COVID-19 (not recorded which). The donor label of this sample is uncertain. Sequenced sample: PBMCs or T cells enriched from blood (not recorded which).

The CDR3 region is CASRPRNQGLDEQFF. In DNA, the CDR3 is TGTGCCTCCAGACCCCGTAACCAGGGGTTGGATGAGCAGTTCTTC. The chain has TRBV10-3 and TRBJ2-1, with D possibly TRBD1 on 6 matching bases. V lost 11 bases, J lost 8 bases, and 25 bases lay in between. The CDR3 is 15 residues long. Per germline, CDR1 ENHRY and CDR2 SYGVKD.